The entry below gives a single T cell receptor (beta chain) sequence along with its context. CDR3 length equals 15 residues. The V gene lost 7 bases and the J gene lost 5 bases, with 17 bases spanning the gap. The germline V gene encodes CDR1 MNHEY and CDR2 SVGAGI. Original data processing: Using reference gene primer amplification, nucleated cell counts were estimated. The protocol was immunoSEQ multiplex PCR, while the TCRdb copy is restricted to in-frame clones and leaves out a portion. Clonal size and the V and J genes are those of that table, whereas D and trimming came from the DNA. The table shows a few hundred thousand clones, with 85% to 90% occurring only once. The sample belongs to a study of blood T cell repertoires in COVID-19. The wider study: Spain, Italy and the United States supplied samples that represented acute and convalescent COVID-19. Nucleic acid was either cDNA or gDNA, and it came from T cells, B-cell-depleted T cells, or PBMCs.

The TCR was taken from a man in his 60s with acute or convalescent COVID-19. The material sequenced was peripheral blood. The chain combines TRBV6-5 with TRBJ2-2; D perhaps matches TRBD1 (6 bases). CDR3 coding DNA: TGTGCCAGCACTACGTTTAGGGGGAATACCGGGGAGCTGTTTTTT. Protein: CASTTFRGNTGELFF.